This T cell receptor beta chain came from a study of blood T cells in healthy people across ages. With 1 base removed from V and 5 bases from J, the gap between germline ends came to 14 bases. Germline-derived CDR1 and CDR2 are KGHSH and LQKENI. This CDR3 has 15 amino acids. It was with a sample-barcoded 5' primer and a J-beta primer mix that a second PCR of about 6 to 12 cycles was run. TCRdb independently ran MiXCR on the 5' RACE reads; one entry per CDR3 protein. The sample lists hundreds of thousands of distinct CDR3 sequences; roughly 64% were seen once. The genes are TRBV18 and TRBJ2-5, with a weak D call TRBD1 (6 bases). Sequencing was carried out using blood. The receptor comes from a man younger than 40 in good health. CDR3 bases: TGTGCCAGCTCACCACAACTACAGGGTTCGGAGACCCAGTACTTC. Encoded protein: CASSPQLQGSETQYF.